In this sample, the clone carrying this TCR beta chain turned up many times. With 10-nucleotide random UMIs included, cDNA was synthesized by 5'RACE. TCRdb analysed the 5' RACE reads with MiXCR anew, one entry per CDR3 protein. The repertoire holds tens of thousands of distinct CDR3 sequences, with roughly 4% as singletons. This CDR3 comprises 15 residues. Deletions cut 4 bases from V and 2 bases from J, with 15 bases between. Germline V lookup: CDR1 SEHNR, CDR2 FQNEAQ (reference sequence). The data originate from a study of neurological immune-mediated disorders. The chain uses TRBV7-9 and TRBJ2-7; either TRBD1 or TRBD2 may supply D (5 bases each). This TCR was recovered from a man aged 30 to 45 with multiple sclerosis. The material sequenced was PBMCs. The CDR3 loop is CASSSGQPGPYEQYF. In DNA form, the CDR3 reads TGTGCCAGCAGCTCGGGGCAACCAGGGCCCTACGAGCAGTACTTC.